Presented here are 25 T cell receptor beta chains from one specimen sequenced in a study of T-cell reconstitution after alpha-beta-depleted transplantation in children. The TCRbeta library incorporated unique molecular identifiers. Each CDR3 protein gets one entry after TCRdb re-called the PCR reads with MiXCR. The table shows around 490,000 distinct CDR3 sequences, with 9.5% to 12% occurring only once. Sequenced material: PBMCs, mostly from graft donor cells, taken 180 days after TCRalphabeta/CD19-depleted stem cell transplant. These receptors were collected from a female patient aged 2 to 10 who had a stem cell transplant for aplastic anemia, so the T cells may come from the graft donor.

The V and J genes are TRBV11-2 and TRBJ2-2; the D gene is possibly TRBD2 (5 bases). This CDR3 contains 13 residues. Germline V gene data show CDR1 as SGHAT and CDR2 as FQNNGV. Trimming stripped 5 bases from V and 7 bases from J, with 11 bases between. In nucleotides, the CDR3 is TGTGCCAGCAGCCCGGAGGCTATCGGGGAGCTGTTTTTT. Translation: CASSPEAIGELFF.

This chain links TRBV20-1 with TRBJ1-1; a weak D match, TRBD1 (5 bases). V lost 6 bases, J lost 10 bases, and 15 bases lay in between. Germline CDR1 reads DFQATT; CDR2 reads SNEGSKA (reference sequence). CDR3 length equals 11 residues. The chain's CDR3 is CSARGPLGAFF. CDR3 sequence (DNA): TGCAGTGCCCGGGGCCCATTGGGAGCTTTCTTT.

This rearrangement joins TRBV4-3 to TRBJ2-7, with a tentative D call TRBD2 (6 bases). CDR3 length equals 15 residues. Germline CDR1 LGHNA, CDR2 YSLEER. V dropped 1 base and J dropped 0 bases, with 10 bases sitting between them. The CDR3 DNA sequence: TGCGCCAGCAGCCAAGGTCGGGAGTACTCCTACGAGCAGTACTTC. This sequence encodes CASSQGREYSYEQYF.

This clonotype was observed at least ten times. This chain uses TRBV9 with TRBJ2-2, with D possibly being TRBD1 (5 bases). V was pared by 3 bases and J by 2 bases, with 14 bases between. From germline, CDR1 is SGDLS and CDR2 YYNGEE. The CDR3 is made up of 16 amino acids. In DNA form, the CDR3 reads TGTGCCAGCAGCGCCCCCTGGGGCAGCAACACCGGGGAGCTGTTTTTT. This codes for CASSAPWGSNTGELFF.

This clonotype was detected ten times or more. The chain uses TRBV3-1 and TRBJ1-1, with unresolved D. The CDR3 is 12 amino acids. Trimming shortened V by 0 bases and J by 6 bases, and 5 bases separated the two germline ends. Germline V gene data show CDR1 as LGHDT and CDR2 as YNNKEL (reference sequence). The CDR3 sequence is CASSQDPPEAFF. CDR3 coding DNA: TGTGCCAGCAGCCAAGACCCGCCTGAAGCTTTCTTT.

This clonotype was detected many times. This sequence joins TRBV20-1 and TRBJ2-1; 13 nucleotides align to TRBD2. The germline V gene has CDR1 DFQATT and CDR2 SNEGSKA (reference sequence). The CDR3 sequence is 15 residues long. V shed 3 bases and J 10 bases; nucleotides not matched to a gene: 9. The DNA for the CDR3 is TGCAGTGCTAGGCCCGGGACTAGCGGGATTATGGAGCAGTTCTTC. It yields the protein CSARPGTSGIMEQFF.

The table lists this clonotype with a few counts. This chain joins TRBV7-9 and TRBJ1-6; D uncertain. The germline CDR1 and CDR2 sequences are SEHNR and FQNEAQ (reference sequence). The CDR3 contains 15 residues. The germline V and J ends were trimmed by 4 bases and 7 bases, with 14 bases remaining between them. CDR3 region: CASSSTDAPNSPLHF. CDR3 coding DNA: TGTGCCAGCAGCTCCACGGATGCACCAAATTCACCCCTCCACTTT.

The sample holds a few counts of this clonotype. This sequence joins TRBV19 and TRBJ1-2; D perhaps matches TRBD1 (6 bases). V was pared by 3 bases and J by 0 bases, with 11 bases between. CDR3 length equals 15 residues. Germline CDR1 reads LNHDA; CDR2 reads SQIVND (reference sequence). The CDR3 region is CASSIDRNSNYGYTF. CDR3 nucleotides: TGTGCCAGTAGTATCGACAGGAACTCTAACTATGGCTACACCTTC.

This CDR3 reads CASSLRPTYEQYF. In nucleotides, the CDR3 is TGTGCCAGCAGTTTAAGACCCACCTACGAGCAGTACTTC. V gene TRBV28 combines with J gene TRBJ2-7; D gene unclear. Germline V CDR1 and CDR2: MDHEN, SYDVKM. The CDR3 consists of 13 residues. V was pared by 2 bases and J by 2 bases, with 7 bases between.

This clonotype was detected a few times. This sequence joins TRBV29-1 and TRBJ1-4; perhaps TRBD1 as D (5 bases). V was trimmed by 6 bases and J by 12 bases, leaving 26 bases between them. CDR1 and CDR2 from the germline V gene are SQVTM and ANQGSEA. The CDR3 extends over 15 amino acids. For the CDR3, the DNA is TGCAGCGTGGAACTGGCTCAGGGTCGTATTGGGGAACTGTTTTTT. Translated, it gives CSVELAQGRIGELFF.

This clonotype was counted many times. The rearrangement links TRBV5-1 to TRBJ2-2; possibly TRBD1 for D (5 bases). The CDR3 is made up of 16 amino acids. V was trimmed by 0 bases and J by 4 bases, leaving 13 bases between them. CDR1 and CDR2 from the germline V gene are SGHRS and YFSETQ. CDR3: CASSLEGDSSTGELFF. The CDR3 DNA follows: TGCGCCAGCAGCTTGGAGGGCGACAGCAGCACCGGGGAGCTGTTTTTT.

This clonotype was detected a few times. The gene calls are TRBV12-3 or TRBV12-4 and TRBJ2-3; D not certain. The CDR3 runs to 17 residues. The ends were cut back, 6 bases at V and 2 bases at J, with 21 bases in the middle. Here the CDR3 DNA reads TGTGCCAGCAGCCACCTTCTAGGAATAACCGACACAGATACGCAGTATTTT. Translated, it gives CASSHLLGITDTDTQYF.

This clonotype has at least ten counts. The J gene is TRBJ2-2, the V gene TRBV20-1; D not resolved. Germline V gives CDR1 DFQATT, CDR2 SNEGSKA (reference sequence). The V end was cut by 3 bases, the J end by 6 bases, with 11 bases between. The CDR3 runs to 13 residues. For the CDR3, the DNA is TGCAGTGCTAGGCCAACCCTGGCCGGGGAGCTGTTTTTT. Residues: CSARPTLAGELFF.

The chain joins TRBV6-5 to TRBJ2-7; D is unresolved. The V end lost 0 bases, the J end lost 3 bases, and 12 bases lay between the germline ends. The CDR3 sequence is 15 residues long. The V gene's germline CDR1 is MNHEY and CDR2 SVGAGI. CDR3 nucleotide sequence: TGTGCCAGCAGTTACTCAGGGTCCCAGAGCTACGAGCAGTACTTC. Protein: CASSYSGSQSYEQYF.

This clonotype was seen only a few times. V and J are TRBV7-2 and TRBJ1-2; D call uncertain. Germline values: CDR1 SGHTA, CDR2 FQGNSA. V was trimmed by 3 bases and J by 0 bases, leaving 14 bases between them. The CDR3 spans 16 residues. The CDR3 DNA sequence: TGTGCCAGCAGCTTTATGGTTGACCGGACTAACTATGGCTACACCTTC. Translating it yields CASSFMVDRTNYGYTF.

The table lists this clonotype with many counts. This chain links TRBV27 with TRBJ2-7; D may correspond to TRBD1 or TRBD2 (5 bases each). V lost 7 bases, J lost 0 bases, and 16 bases lay in between. This CDR3 comprises 15 residues. CDR1 MNHEY and CDR2 SMNVEV come from the germline V gene (reference sequence). The chain's CDR3 is CASTIYGGSSYEQYF. The CDR3, as DNA: TGTGCCAGCACCATTTATGGGGGTAGCTCCTACGAGCAGTACTTC.

J is TRBJ1-1 and V is TRBV19; 9 bases map to TRBD1. The ends lost 7 bases at V and 0 bases at J; junction bases unmatched: 3. Germline V gene lookup returns CDR1 LNHDA and CDR2 SQIVND (reference sequence). This CDR3 region has 14 residues. CDR3: CASTGQGVNTEAFF. CDR3 nucleotides: TGTGCCAGTACGGGACAGGGCGTGAACACTGAAGCTTTCTTT.

In this sample, this clonotype turned up a few times. The chain carries TRBV6-2 or TRBV6-3 and TRBJ2-3, with TRBD1 as a possible D gene (5 bases). Trimming pared 4 bases from V and 3 bases from J, leaving 11 bases between. CDR3 size: 14 residues. From germline, CDR1 is MNHEY and CDR2 SVGEGT. DNA for the CDR3: TGTGCCAGCAGTTTCCGACAGACTACAGATACGCAGTATTTT. Encoded protein: CASSFRQTTDTQYF.

This clonotype was counted a few times. The chain carries TRBV29-1 and TRBJ2-7, with 13 positions matching TRBD2. After removal of 0 bases from V and 0 bases from J, the junction contained 5 bases not matched to a gene. CDR1 SQVTM and CDR2 ANQGSEA come from the germline V gene. The CDR3 extends over 17 amino acids. CDR3 sequence reads: CSVEEGLAGPCSYEQYV. CDR3 nucleotides: TGCAGCGTTGAAGAGGGACTAGCGGGGCCTTGCTCCTACGAGCAGTACGTC.

The chain recombines TRBV18 with TRBJ2-7; 9 nucleotides match TRBD1. Losses at the gene ends were 1 base for V and 3 bases for J; bases not matched to a gene: 7. There are 16 residues in the CDR3. Germline V gene data show CDR1 as KGHSH and CDR2 as LQKENI. Here the CDR3 reads CASSPQQGAPLYEQYV. The CDR3, as DNA: TGTGCCAGCTCACCACAACAGGGGGCACCCCTCTACGAGCAGTACGTC.

This chain connects TRBV4-2 to TRBJ2-1, with 11 bases matching TRBD2. The V gene's germline CDR1 is LGHNA and CDR2 YNFKEQ. The ends lost 8 bases at V and 0 bases at J; junction bases unmatched: 15. The CDR3 totals 19 residues. The DNA for the CDR3 is TGTGCCAGCCGGCCTAGCGGGAGGAGAATAGAGGGCTCCTACAATGAGCAGTTCTTC. Protein: CASRPSGRRIEGSYNEQFF.

This chain links TRBV12-3 or TRBV12-4 with TRBJ1-2; 11 nucleotides align to TRBD1. The trim removed 7 bases at V and 2 bases at J, leaving 9 bases unmatched. This CDR3 is 16 amino acids long. The CDR3 nucleotides read TGTGCCAGCACTCTCGGACAGGGGGCTGTAAACTATGGCTACACCTTC. Residues: CASTLGQGAVNYGYTF.

In its sample, this clonotype was seen a few times. This chain uses TRBV4-3 with TRBJ2-7; 9 bases fit TRBD2. This CDR3 has 16 residues. V lost 4 bases and J lost 0; bases outside the gene matches: 7. The germline CDR1 and CDR2 sequences are LGHNA and YSLEER. CDR3 sequence reads: CASSPTTSGRSYEQYF. DNA of the CDR3: TGCGCCAGCAGCCCCACGACTAGCGGACGCTCCTACGAGCAGTACTTC.

This clonotype was seen more than once but under ten times. For the CDR3, the DNA is TGCAGTGCTAGTGGGACAGGGACGAACTATGGCTACACCTTC. Its translation is CSASGTGTNYGYTF. The chain employs TRBV20-1 and TRBJ1-2, with 9 bases identical to TRBD1. This CDR3 is built from 14 residues. CDR1 and CDR2 (germline): DFQATT, SNEGSKA (reference sequence). V shed 3 bases, J shed 2 bases, and the junction held 4 bases outside the gene matches.

At least ten counts were recorded for this clonotype. The chain uses TRBV6-2 or TRBV6-3 and TRBJ2-4; D not resolved. With 4 bases removed from V and 1 base from J, the gap between germline ends came to 11 bases. This CDR3 is built from 15 residues. Germline CDR1 and CDR2: MNHEY and SVGEGT. For the CDR3, the DNA is TGTGCCAGCAGTTTACCCCGACTCGCCAAAAACATTCAGTACTTC. Residues: CASSLPRLAKNIQYF.